This TCR beta chain was sequenced in a study of CD8 T cells in ankylosing spondylitis. As for this clonotype: Its antigen remains unidentified.

V lost 0 bases and J lost 3, with 9 bases in between. This CDR3 contains 14 residues. In germline, CDR1 is MNHEY, CDR2 SVGEGT. Each CDR3 protein is one row after TCRdb ran MiXCR on the 5' RACE reads. In the table there are 800,000 to 900,000 distinct CDR3 sequences, about an eighth of which are singletons. Findings of the study overall: For ankylosing spondylitis blood, a TCR beta motif of about eight highly homologous variants appeared characteristic.

Specimen: blood, either unsorted or a sorted T cell fraction (not recorded which). This sequence joins TRBV6-2 or TRBV6-3 and TRBJ2-7, with D unclear. The clonotype originates from a male donor with ankylosing spondylitis. In DNA, the CDR3 is TGTGCCAGCAGTTACTCGGGCAGCTTCTACGAGCAGTACTTC. Residues: CASSYSGSFYEQYF.